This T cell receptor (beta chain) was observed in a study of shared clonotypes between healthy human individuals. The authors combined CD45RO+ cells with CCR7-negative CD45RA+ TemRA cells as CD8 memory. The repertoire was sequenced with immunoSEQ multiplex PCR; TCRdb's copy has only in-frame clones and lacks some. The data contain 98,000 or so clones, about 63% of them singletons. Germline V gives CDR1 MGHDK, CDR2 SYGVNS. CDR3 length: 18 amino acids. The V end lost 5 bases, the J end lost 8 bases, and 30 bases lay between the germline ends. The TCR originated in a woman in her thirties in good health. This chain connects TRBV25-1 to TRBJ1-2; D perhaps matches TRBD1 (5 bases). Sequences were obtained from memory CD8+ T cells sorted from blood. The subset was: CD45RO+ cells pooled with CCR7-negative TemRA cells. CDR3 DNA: TGTGCCAGCAGTCCCCTATCCCCCGGGGCCACGGGGATTAGCGGCTACACCTTC. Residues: CASSPLSPGATGISGYTF.